The present entry profiles one T cell receptor (beta chain) with its context. The assay was immunoSEQ multiplex PCR, and TCRdb's table has in-frame clones only and misses some. The data show about 20,000 clones, about 86% seen once. The CDR3 length is 13 residues. The germline CDR1 and CDR2 sequences are GTSNPN and SVGIG (reference sequence). V lost 3 bases to trimming and J lost 2 bases, with 11 bases between them. This sample was included in a study of blood T cell repertoires in COVID-19. Study-level information: T cells, B-cell-depleted T cells, or PBMCs provided the cDNA or gDNA that served as material.

Sequenced: peripheral blood. This rearrangement joins TRBV30 to TRBJ2-7; D is perhaps TRBD1 (6 bases). The TCR comes from a human donor in a cohort sampled during active COVID-19. The CDR3 here is CAWSQDRAYEQYF. DNA of the CDR3: TGTGCCTGGAGCCAGGACAGAGCCTACGAGCAGTACTTC.